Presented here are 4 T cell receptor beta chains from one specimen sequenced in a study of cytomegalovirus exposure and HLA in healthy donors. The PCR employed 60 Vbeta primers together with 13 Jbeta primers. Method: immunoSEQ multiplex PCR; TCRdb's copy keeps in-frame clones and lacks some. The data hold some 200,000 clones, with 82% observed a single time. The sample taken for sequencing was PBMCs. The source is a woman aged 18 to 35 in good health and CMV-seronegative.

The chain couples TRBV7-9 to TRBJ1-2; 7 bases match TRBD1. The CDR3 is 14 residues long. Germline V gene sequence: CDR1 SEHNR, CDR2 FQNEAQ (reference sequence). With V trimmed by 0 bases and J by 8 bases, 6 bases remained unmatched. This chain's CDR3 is CASSLAEGARGYTF. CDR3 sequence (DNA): TGTGCCAGCAGCTTAGCGGAGGGGGCGAGGGGCTACACCTTC.

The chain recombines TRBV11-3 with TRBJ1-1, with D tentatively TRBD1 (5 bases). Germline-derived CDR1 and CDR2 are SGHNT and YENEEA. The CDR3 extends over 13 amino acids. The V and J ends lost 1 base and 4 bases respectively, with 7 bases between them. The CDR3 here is CASSLGRGTEAFF. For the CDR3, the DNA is TGTGCCAGCAGCTTAGGAAGGGGCACTGAAGCTTTCTTT.

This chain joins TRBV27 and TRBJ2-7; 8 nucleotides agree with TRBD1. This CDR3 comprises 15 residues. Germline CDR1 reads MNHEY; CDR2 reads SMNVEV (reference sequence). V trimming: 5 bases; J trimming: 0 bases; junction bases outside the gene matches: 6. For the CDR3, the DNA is TGTGCCAGCAGTCCGGACAGGGTTATCTCCTACGAGCAGTACTTC. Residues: CASSPDRVISYEQYF.

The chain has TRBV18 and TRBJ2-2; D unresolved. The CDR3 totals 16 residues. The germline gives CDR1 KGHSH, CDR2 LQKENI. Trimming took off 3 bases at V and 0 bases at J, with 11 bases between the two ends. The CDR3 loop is CASSPQERTNTGELFF. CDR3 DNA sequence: TGTGCCAGCTCACCCCAAGAGCGAACGAACACCGGGGAGCTGTTTTTT.